These 18 T cell receptor beta chains were sequenced from one sample in a study of human T cells and chemical hapten exposure. This sample's time point: patch test 3, about 24 weeks after DPC sensitization. Documented treatment: therapeutic diphenylcyclopropenone sensitization with weekly scalp DPC. TCRdb used MiXCR to reprocess the RACE reads, holding one entry per CDR3 protein. The table includes about 90,000 distinct CDR3 sequences, approximately 10% detected once. The sequencing used whole blood, collected in connection with sensitization to the hapten diphenylcyclopropenone (DPC). These receptors all come from a woman younger than 45 with alopecia areata. Some clones in this sample may be carry-over from other donors' samples.

This clonotype was seen a few times. V is TRBV6-1 and J is TRBJ1-2; D uncertain. Trimming stripped 5 bases from V and 4 bases from J, with 11 bases between. The CDR3 sequence is 13 residues long. Germline CDR1 reads MNHNS; CDR2 reads SASEGT. The CDR3 is CASSYDGPYGYTF. In nucleotides, the CDR3 is TGTGCCAGCAGTTATGACGGACCCTATGGCTACACCTTC.

The rearrangement links TRBV28 to TRBJ2-5; 7 bases are a match to TRBD2. This CDR3 is 15 amino acids long. Trimming cost V 2 bases and J 1 base; bases outside gene matches: 4. CDR1 MDHEN and CDR2 SYDVKM come from the germline V gene. CDR3 bases: TGTGCCAGCAGTTTAGCGGGGGACCCCCAAGAGACCCAGTACTTC. It yields the protein CASSLAGDPQETQYF.

In its sample, this clonotype was seen many times. The gene calls are TRBV30 and TRBJ1-3; D is uncertain. Trimming left V 3 bases short and J 5 bases short, with 14 bases between. The CDR3 loop spans 14 amino acids. Germline assignment: CDR1 GTSNPN and CDR2 SVGIG (reference sequence). The CDR3: CAWRALNGRNTIYF. CDR3 bases: TGTGCCTGGAGGGCCCTTAATGGGCGAAACACCATATATTTT.

Ten or more counts support this clonotype. The chain couples TRBV10-2 to TRBJ2-3, with 13 nucleotides matching TRBD2. CDR1 and CDR2 (germline): WSHSY, SAAADI. The CDR3 contains 17 residues. V dropped 6 bases and J dropped 0; count of bases not matched to a gene: 6. The CDR3 DNA reads as TGCGCCAGCAGGCCGACTAGCGGGGGGTCTAGCACAGATACGCAGTATTTT. Its translation: CASRPTSGGSSTDTQYF.

This clonotype was recorded at least ten times. V and J are TRBV7-9 and TRBJ2-5, with D perhaps matching TRBD1 (6 bases). Trimming removed 2 bases at V and 0 bases at J, with 16 bases between. Germline lookup yields CDR1 SEHNR and CDR2 FQNEAQ (reference sequence). This CDR3 region has 17 residues. The CDR3 nucleotides are TGTGCCAGCAGCTTAACTCCCAGGGGCGCCAACCAAGAGACCCAGTACTTC. Translation: CASSLTPRGANQETQYF.

CDR3 nucleotide sequence: TGTGCCAGCCTCGGGACCGGACAGGGGGCTTACGAGCAGTACGTC. Its translation is CASLGTGQGAYEQYV. The genes are TRBV28 and TRBJ2-7; 11 nucleotides line up with TRBD1. The CDR3 runs to 15 residues. The germline gives CDR1 MDHEN, CDR2 SYDVKM. The ends lost 8 bases at V and 4 bases at J; junction bases unmatched: 10.

This clonotype has just a few counts. The gene calls are TRBV18 and TRBJ1-2, with D unresolved. The CDR3 spans 16 residues. The V gene's germline CDR1 is KGHSH and CDR2 LQKENI. Trimming removed 6 bases at V and 0 bases at J, with 17 bases between. CDR3 residues: CASSPKGGPANYGYTF. The CDR3 DNA is TGTGCCAGCTCCCCAAAGGGCGGTCCAGCTAACTATGGCTACACCTTC.

This clonotype was detected ten times or more. The chain couples TRBV6-6 to TRBJ1-2, with D perhaps matching TRBD1 (6 bases). With 2 bases removed from V and 4 bases from J, the gap between germline ends came to 11 bases. In germline, CDR1 is MNHNY, CDR2 SVGAGI (reference sequence). The CDR3 is 14 amino acids. The chain's CDR3 is CASSYDGQLYGYTF. CDR3 nucleotide sequence: TGTGCCAGCAGTTACGACGGACAGCTCTATGGCTACACCTTC.

The gene calls are TRBV28 and TRBJ2-7; D uncertain. Per germline, CDR1 MDHEN and CDR2 SYDVKM. V dropped 5 bases and J dropped 4 bases, with 9 bases sitting between them. CDR3 size: 12 residues. In DNA, the CDR3 is TGTGCCAGCAGTAGCCAATATTACGAGCAGTACTTC. Protein sequence: CASSSQYYEQYF.

This clonotype came up many times. This CDR3 is CASSFIGDGTEAFF. In DNA form, the CDR3 reads TGCGCCAGCAGCTTCATCGGTGACGGCACTGAAGCTTTCTTT. This chain connects TRBV5-1 to TRBJ1-1; D gene uncertain. This CDR3 has 14 amino acids. Trimming stripped 2 bases from V and 4 bases from J, with 12 bases between. Per the germline V gene, CDR1 is SGHRS and CDR2 is YFSETQ.

This clonotype was detected ten times or more. The V and J genes are TRBV12-2 and TRBJ2-1; no check of the table's D call, TRBD2, against the DNA was made. TRBV12-2 represents a pseudogene. The CDR3 loop spans 16 amino acids. The chain's CDR3 is CASRLDQLAVYNEQFF. CDR3 coding DNA: TGTGCAAGTCGCTTAGATCAGCTAGCGGTCTACAATGAGCAGTTCTTC.

This clonotype appeared many times. The V gene is TRBV29-1, the J gene TRBJ2-1; 7 bases are shared with TRBD1. This CDR3 comprises 12 residues. V trimming: 7 bases; J trimming: 4 bases; junction bases outside the gene matches: 4. In germline, CDR1 is SQVTM, CDR2 ANQGSEA. In DNA, the CDR3 is TGCAGCGGGACAGGAGAATACAATGAGCAGTTCTTC. Amino acid sequence: CSGTGEYNEQFF.

V gene TRBV7-2 combines with J gene TRBJ1-3, with a possible D match to TRBD1 (5 bases). V was cut by 1 base and J by 0 bases, with 7 bases left in between. The CDR3 runs 15 residues. The germline CDR1 and CDR2 sequences are SGHTA and FQGNSA. CDR3 DNA: TGTGCCAGCAGCTTAGACAGGATCTCTGGAAACACCATATATTTT. As protein: CASSLDRISGNTIYF.

CDR3 nucleotides: TGTGCCAGCAGTTACCCAACTAGCGGGAGGCCGGTTTACGAGCAGTACTTC. The encoded protein is CASSYPTSGRPVYEQYF. The V call is TRBV6-2 or TRBV6-3, the J call TRBJ2-7, with TRBD2 matching 12 bases. V trimming: 2 bases; J trimming: 4 bases; junction bases outside the gene matches: 9. In germline, CDR1 is MNHEY, CDR2 SVGEGT. This CDR3 region has 17 residues.

This clonotype was observed at least ten times. This chain connects TRBV2 to TRBJ1-4; D remains ambiguous. The CDR3 is 14 amino acids. The V end lost 8 bases, the J end lost 2 bases, and 12 bases lay between the germline ends. Germline CDR1 is SNHLY and CDR2 is FYNNEI. For the CDR3, the DNA is TGTGCCAGCGGTTACAGTGTTACTAATGAAAAACTGTTTTTT. It codes for CASGYSVTNEKLFF.

In its sample, this clonotype was seen a few times. The rearrangement uses TRBV15 and TRBJ2-3; a possible D gene is TRBD1 (6 bases). CDR1 LNHNV and CDR2 YYDKDF come from the germline V gene (reference sequence). The CDR3 totals 16 residues. V was pared by 0 bases and J by 0 bases, with 10 bases between. The CDR3 region is CATSRDIGGSTDTQYF. CDR3 in DNA: TGTGCCACCAGCAGAGATATTGGGGGCAGCACAGATACGCAGTATTTT.

This clonotype came up many times. This chain connects TRBV29-1 to TRBJ1-5, with no clear D. Trimming pared 5 bases from V and 3 bases from J, leaving 14 bases between. The CDR3 consists of 14 residues. Looked up from germline, CDR1 is SQVTM and CDR2 is ANQGSEA. The DNA for the CDR3 is TGCAGCGTTATGGATCCGGCAGACAATCAGCCCCAGCATTTT. It translates to CSVMDPADNQPQHF.

In this sample, this clonotype turned up a few times. V gene TRBV12-2 combines with J gene TRBJ1-1. TRBV12-2 represents a pseudogene. The CDR3 consists of 19 residues. CDR3 loop: CASRLAGSRSRGVNTEAFF. DNA of the CDR3: TGTGCAAGTCGCTTAGCGGGCAGTCGGAGCCGTGGAGTAAACACTGAAGCTTTCTTT.